The clone carrying this T cell receptor beta chain was counted a few times. V dropped 4 bases and J dropped 0 bases, with 30 bases sitting between them. The CDR3 totals 20 residues. Germline loops: CDR1 GTSNPN, CDR2 SVGIG (reference sequence). The sample comes from a study of shared clonotypes between healthy human individuals. The naive CD8 subset, CD45RO-negative cells positively selected for CCR7, excluded terminally differentiated effector memory CD45RA+ cells. Measured with immunoSEQ multiplex PCR; TCRdb has only the in-frame clones, and not every one. The sample includes around 2.1 million clones, roughly 91% of them seen just once.

J is TRBJ1-2 and V is TRBV30, with D possibly matching TRBD1 (5 bases). Sequences were obtained from naive CD8+ T cells from PBMCs. The clonotype comes from a man between 18 and 29 years old in good health. Some clones in this sample may be carry-over from other donors' samples. The DNA of the CDR3 is TGTGCCTGGACCCCTTGGACCGGGACGGATATAAACCTAGCTAACTATGGCTACACCTTC. Translating gives CAWTPWTGTDINLANYGYTF. The full variable domain, completed using reference TRBV30 and TRBJ1-2, is SQTIHQWPATLVQPVGSPLSLECTVEGTSNPNLYWYRQAAGRGLQLLFYSVGIGQISSEVPQNLSASRPQDRQFILSSKKLLLSDSGFYLCAWTPWTGTDINLANYGYTFGSGTRLTVV.